The 31 T cell receptor beta chains below were found in one sample sequenced in a study of blood T cell repertoires in COVID-19 (dated by TCRdb to about 2020). Library method: the immunoSEQ multiplex PCR assay. TCRdb limited this immuneACCESS table to in-frame rearrangements with V and J called. A share of clones is missing; checked studies link under half to unresolved V genes, and the rest is unexplained. Counted in this sample were about 290,000 clones; around nine tenths of them appeared once. In total, the top ten clones hold approximately 4.2% of the sample. Material: peripheral blood. The receptors stem from a man aged 35-49 years with acute or convalescent COVID-19.

The V and J genes are TRBV5-5 and TRBJ2-7; 8 bases match TRBD1. The germline CDR1 and CDR2 sequences are SGHKS and YYEKEE (reference sequence). The CDR3 length is 15 residues. V gave up 1 base and J gave up 6 bases; unmatched junction bases: 9. The CDR3 protein is CASSLQRTGSLEQYF. Here the CDR3 DNA reads TGTGCCAGCAGCTTGCAACGGACAGGGTCCCTCGAGCAGTACTTC.

The chain has TRBV6-6 and TRBJ1-2; tentative D call: TRBD1 (5 bases). Trimming took off 2 bases at V and 6 bases at J, with 13 bases between the two ends. The CDR3 loop spans 14 amino acids. Germline values: CDR1 MNHNY, CDR2 SVGAGI (reference sequence). DNA of the CDR3: TGTGCCAGCAGTTACAGGGGTGAAGTGGATGGCTACACCTTC. This gives the protein CASSYRGEVDGYTF.

This chain joins TRBV7-8 and TRBJ1-2; D is uncertain. Germline CDR1 reads SGHVS; CDR2 reads FQNEAQ. The CDR3 runs to 13 residues. V lost 5 bases and J lost 2, with 9 bases in between. The CDR3 protein is CASSLRENYGYTF. CDR3 DNA sequence: TGTGCCAGCAGCCTCCGGGAGAACTATGGCTACACCTTC. The full variable domain, its missing parts supplied by reference TRBV7-8 and TRBJ1-2, is GAGVSQSPRYKVAKRGQDVALRCDPISGHVSLFWYQQALGQGPEFLTYFQNEAQLDKSGLPSDRFFAERPEGSVSTLKIQRTQQEDSAVYLCASSLRENYGYTFGSGTRLTVV.

This chain links TRBV19 with TRBJ1-1; TRBD1 is a possible D gene (6 bases). Trimming took off 8 bases at V and 4 bases at J, with 14 bases between the two ends. Germline V gene data show CDR1 as LNHDA and CDR2 as SQIVND (reference sequence). The CDR3 extends over 13 amino acids. The CDR3 spells CASYLGAGTEAFF. In DNA form, the CDR3 reads TGTGCCAGTTACCTGGGGGCCGGCACTGAAGCTTTCTTT.

This chain links TRBV9 with TRBJ2-2; 11 bases are a match to TRBD2. The CDR3 runs 16 residues. The germline CDR1 and CDR2 sequences are SGDLS and YYNGEE. With 5 bases clipped from V and 2 bases from J, the junction kept 5 bases outside the gene matches. CDR3 region: CASRPTSGGNTGELFF. The DNA for the CDR3 is TGTGCCAGCAGGCCTACTAGCGGGGGAAACACCGGGGAGCTGTTTTTT.

This clone was seen a handful of times. The genes are TRBV27 and TRBJ1-5; D may be TRBD1 (5 bases). The CDR3 sequence is 14 residues long. CDR1 is MNHEY and CDR2 is SMNVEV in the germline V gene (reference sequence). The V and J ends lost 7 bases and 3 bases respectively, with 13 bases between them. CDR3 nucleotides: TGTGCCAGCAAGGGAGGGGAGGTCAATCAGCCCCAGCATTTT. This gives the protein CASKGGEVNQPQHF.

This chain joins TRBV5-5 and TRBJ1-6; D is uncertain. The CDR3 totals 14 residues. The V gene's germline CDR1 is SGHKS and CDR2 YYEKEE (reference sequence). Trimming stripped 4 bases from V and 8 bases from J, with 13 bases between. The CDR3 protein is CASSPLIDDSPLHF. The CDR3 DNA sequence: TGTGCCAGCAGCCCCCTAATTGATGATTCACCCCTCCACTTT.

The chain employs TRBV20-1 and TRBJ1-2; no clear D gene. V was clipped by 4 bases and J by 8 bases, with 11 bases between them. CDR1 is DFQATT, CDR2 SNEGSKA, per germline (reference sequence). The length of the CDR3 is 11 residues. The CDR3 nucleotides read TGCAGTGCTAATGGCTTCTTAGGCTACACCTTC. It translates to CSANGFLGYTF.

This chain uses TRBV6-1 with TRBJ2-7; 8 nucleotides line up with TRBD1. From germline, CDR1 is MNHNS and CDR2 SASEGT. This CDR3 comprises 15 residues. Unmatched junction bases numbered 8, after V lost 3 bases and J lost 4 bases. DNA for the CDR3: TGTGCCAGCAGTGAGCCCGGACAGGGATTATACGAGCAGTACTTC. The encoded protein is CASSEPGQGLYEQYF.

The CDR3 protein is CASSPGTFHSTDTQYF. CDR3 coding DNA: TGCGCCAGCAGCCCCGGGACTTTTCACAGCACAGATACGCAGTATTTT. The rearrangement links TRBV5-1 to TRBJ2-3, with D possibly being TRBD2 (6 bases). The V gene's germline CDR1 is SGHRS and CDR2 YFSETQ. V was cut by 4 bases and J by 0 bases, with 15 bases left in between. The CDR3 runs 16 residues.

The chain couples TRBV27 to TRBJ1-6; TRBD1 agrees at 7 bases. V gave up 5 bases and J gave up 6 bases; unmatched junction bases: 10. This CDR3 is built from 16 residues. Per the germline V gene, CDR1 is MNHEY and CDR2 is SMNVEV (reference sequence). The CDR3 is CASSTRTGTANSPLHF. The CDR3 DNA reads TGTGCCAGCAGTACTCGTACTGGGACAGCTAATTCACCCCTCCACTTT.

This rearrangement joins TRBV18 to TRBJ2-6, with D unresolved. CDR1 is KGHSH and CDR2 is LQKENI in the germline V gene. The CDR3 sequence is 13 residues long. V was shortened by 5 bases and J by 3 bases, with 5 bases between the two germline ends. The CDR3 nucleotides read TGTGCCAGCTCATCCAGTGGGGCCAACGTCCTGACTTTC. As protein: CASSSSGANVLTF.

The chain is built from TRBV14 and TRBJ2-7, with TRBD1 matching over 9 bases. The germline V gene encodes CDR1 SGHDN and CDR2 FVKESK. J gave up 6 bases and V 4 bases, and 4 bases lay outside the gene matches. This CDR3 has 13 residues. CDR3 coding DNA: TGTGCCAGCAGCCGGGACAGGGTAGGCGAGCAGTACTTC. Translation gives CASSRDRVGEQYF.

This clone was observed a single time. The chain employs TRBV2 and TRBJ2-4; 11 nucleotides agree with TRBD1. V lost 7 bases and J lost 0; bases outside the gene matches: 11. Germline V lookup: CDR1 SNHLY, CDR2 FYNNEI. The CDR3 has 18 residues. CDR3 coding DNA: TGTGCCAGCATGAGCCGGGACAGGGGGGATCTAGCCAAAAACATTCAGTACTTC. Amino acid sequence: CASMSRDRGDLAKNIQYF.

The rearrangement links TRBV19 to TRBJ1-5; D uncertain. Trimming took off 1 base at V and 7 bases at J, with 8 bases between the two ends. Germline V gives CDR1 LNHDA, CDR2 SQIVND (reference sequence). The CDR3 contains 13 residues. The CDR3, as DNA: TGTGCCAGTAGTATAGCCGGGAGCCAGCCCCAGCATTTT. It codes for CASSIAGSQPQHF.

This clone was observed a few times. The chain combines TRBV5-4 with TRBJ1-2, with 7 bases identical to TRBD1. CDR1 is SGHNT, CDR2 YYREEE, per germline (reference sequence). The CDR3 runs to 18 residues. V trimming: 0 bases; J trimming: 0 bases; junction bases outside the gene matches: 11. The CDR3 coding sequence is TGTGCCAGCAGCTTGGCCTGGAGGGGGCCAGAAGCTAACTATGGCTACACCTTC. As protein: CASSLAWRGPEANYGYTF.

The chain carries TRBV7-2 and TRBJ1-4; D not certain. The V end lost 6 bases, the J end lost 5 bases, and 16 bases lay between the germline ends. From germline, CDR1 is SGHTA and CDR2 FQGNSA. This CDR3 spans 15 amino acids. The CDR3 protein is CASRLEPLWNEKLFF. The CDR3 coding sequence is TGTGCCAGCAGACTAGAGCCCCTCTGGAATGAAAAACTGTTTTTT.

In DNA form, the CDR3 reads TGTGCCAGCATCCGAGGCACTGAAGCTTTCTTT. Translation gives CASIRGTEAFF. The chain uses TRBV2 and TRBJ1-1, with unresolved D. Germline V lookup: CDR1 SNHLY, CDR2 FYNNEI. Trimming removed 7 bases from V and 4 bases from J, with 7 bases in between. The length of the CDR3 is 11 residues.

The sample holds one count of this clone. This chain joins TRBV11-2 and TRBJ2-3; 9 positions agree with TRBD2. The CDR3 sequence is 16 residues long. The germline V gene has CDR1 SGHAT and CDR2 FQNNGV. Trimming cost V 4 bases and J 2 bases; bases outside gene matches: 7. CDR3 sequence: CASSWTLAGFTDTQYF. DNA of the CDR3: TGTGCCAGCAGCTGGACACTAGCGGGCTTCACAGATACGCAGTATTTT.

This clone has just a few counts. The CDR3 region has the DNA TGCGCCAGCAGCTTGGAATCAGGGGCTCCAAACACTGAAGCTTTCTTT. Residues: CASSLESGAPNTEAFF. V is TRBV5-1 and J is TRBJ1-1, with D possibly matching TRBD1 (6 bases). CDR1 is SGHRS and CDR2 is YFSETQ in the germline V gene. The V end lost 0 bases, the J end lost 2 bases, and 14 bases lay between the germline ends. The CDR3 extends over 16 amino acids. Combining the CDR3 with reference TRBV5-1 and TRBJ1-1 gives the whole variable domain KAGVTQTPRYLIKTRGQQVTLSCSPISGHRSVSWYQQTPGQGLQFLFEYFSETQRNKGNFPGRFSGRQFSNSRSEMNVSTLELGDSALYLCASSLESGAPNTEAFFGQGTRLTVV.

This clone was recorded once. V usage is TRBV4-1 and J usage is TRBJ1-5, with 8 positions matching TRBD1. Germline V lookup: CDR1 MGHRA, CDR2 YSYEKL. CDR3 size: 14 residues. Germline trimming cut 1 base from V and 6 bases from J; bases unmatched to any gene: 2. The CDR3 DNA sequence: TGCGCCAGCAGCCAAGGTGACAGGGGTCAGCCCCAGCATTTT. Its protein product is CASSQGDRGQPQHF.

The J gene is TRBJ1-2, the V gene TRBV10-2; unclear D gene. The CDR3 length is 13 residues. Per germline, CDR1 WSHSY and CDR2 SAAADI. V lost 2 bases, J lost 8 bases, and 12 bases lay in between. The CDR3 DNA follows: TGCGCCAGCAGTGAGAGTCCCTTAGTAGGCTACACCTTC. Its protein product is CASSESPLVGYTF.

The V and J genes are TRBV19 and TRBJ1-3, with D perhaps matching TRBD1 (5 bases). The V end was cut by 5 bases, the J end by 7 bases, with 15 bases between. The CDR3 has 14 residues. CDR1 is LNHDA and CDR2 is SQIVND in the germline V gene (reference sequence). As DNA, the CDR3 is TGTGCCAGTAGTTCCAGGGTCGGCCGGAACACCATATATTTT. It is translated as CASSSRVGRNTIYF.

The chain has TRBV28 and TRBJ1-2; D unclear. The CDR3 is made up of 12 amino acids. Germline loops: CDR1 MDHEN, CDR2 SYDVKM. V was clipped by 5 bases and J by 3 bases, with 7 bases between them. CDR3 DNA: TGTGCCAGCAGTAATACAGACTATGGCTACACCTTC. Translating it yields CASSNTDYGYTF.

V is TRBV2 and J is TRBJ2-3; D is undetermined. The CDR3 has 15 residues. CDR1 is SNHLY and CDR2 is FYNNEI in the germline V gene. With 7 bases removed from V and 0 bases from J, the gap between germline ends came to 14 bases. DNA for the CDR3: TGTGCCAGCAATCAACCGGGTTCTAGCACAGATACGCAGTATTTT. This sequence encodes CASNQPGSSTDTQYF. The full variable domain, completed using reference TRBV2 and TRBJ2-3, is EPEVTQTPSHQVTQMGQEVILRCVPISNHLYFYWYRQILGQKVEFLVSFYNNEISEKSEIFDDQFSVERPDGSNFTLKIRSTKLEDSAMYFCASNQPGSSTDTQYFGPGTRLTVL.

The count of this clone is one. The chain recombines TRBV3-1 (or the pseudogene TRBV3-2) with TRBJ1-4; TRBD1 matches 8 bases. J lost 5 bases, V lost 8 bases, and 7 bases had no gene match. This CDR3 comprises 14 residues. Germline CDR1 reads LGHDT; CDR2 reads YNNKEL (reference sequence). The CDR3 loop reads CASGNRGGNEKLFF. Written as DNA, the CDR3 is TGTGCCAGCGGGAACAGGGGGGGAAATGAAAAACTGTTTTTT.

The genes are TRBV5-1 and TRBJ2-1; possibly TRBD1 for D (5 bases). CDR3 length: 14 amino acids. With 0 bases removed from V and 8 bases from J, the gap between germline ends came to 12 bases. Per germline, CDR1 SGHRS and CDR2 YFSETQ. The DNA for the CDR3 is TGCGCCAGCAGCTTGGGACAGTCCTCGGATGAGCAGTTCTTC. Translating gives CASSLGQSSDEQFF.

This sequence joins TRBV6-5 and TRBJ1-6; the match to TRBD1 covers 7 bases. The CDR3 spans 14 residues. V shed 4 bases and J 10 bases; nucleotides not matched to a gene: 7. Looked up from germline, CDR1 is MNHEY and CDR2 is SVGAGI. The CDR3 DNA sequence: TGTGCCAGCAGTTCGGACAGGCCATCCTCACCCCTCCACTTT. As protein: CASSSDRPSSPLHF.

This chain's CDR3 is CASSQTGHSGNTIYF. Written as DNA, the CDR3 is TGTGCCAGCAGCCAGACAGGCCACTCTGGAAACACCATATATTTT. V gene TRBV11-1 combines with J gene TRBJ1-3; D is possibly TRBD1 (6 bases). The CDR3 loop spans 15 amino acids. V shed 5 bases and J shed 0 bases, with 11 bases lying between them. Per germline, CDR1 SGHAT and CDR2 FQDESV (reference sequence).

The V gene is TRBV19, the J gene TRBJ1-1, with TRBD1 matching over 7 bases. V shed 6 bases, J shed 3 bases, and the junction held 4 bases outside the gene matches. Germline loops: CDR1 LNHDA, CDR2 SQIVND (reference sequence). CDR3 size: 13 residues. The CDR3 protein is CASRQGWDTEAFF. The CDR3 DNA sequence: TGTGCCAGTAGACAGGGGTGGGACACTGAAGCTTTCTTT.

The rearrangement joins TRBV24-1 to TRBJ2-3; 10 bases align to TRBD1. Germline loops: CDR1 KGHDR, CDR2 SFDVKD. The CDR3 extends over 15 amino acids. Trimming at V came to 4 bases and at J to 4 bases, leaving 4 bases not matched to a gene. In DNA, the CDR3 is TGTGCCACCAGTGAGCGGACAGGGGGAGCAGATACGCAGTATTTT. Its protein is CATSERTGGADTQYF.